Each of the 23 T cell receptor beta chains below was sequenced from the same sample in a study of blood T cell repertoires in COVID-19. Sequencing was performed with immunoSEQ multiplex PCR; in TCRdb, only in-frame clones are kept and a portion is missing. Of 150,000 to 200,000 clones in the sample, approximately 80% are singletons; the top ten hold 4.5% to 7.5%. Source material: PBMCs or T cells enriched from blood (not recorded which). Receptors were obtained from a man aged 35 to 55 who had recovered from COVID-19.

The chain has TRBV5-1 and TRBJ1-4, with 7 nucleotides matching TRBD1. The CDR3 length is 16 residues. In germline, CDR1 is SGHRS, CDR2 YFSETQ. V lost 0 bases, J lost 10 bases, and 12 bases stayed unmatched. The CDR3 bases are TGCGCCAGCAGCTTGGGCCCGACCGCAGGGGGAGTAAAACTGTTTTTT. Translated: CASSLGPTAGGVKLFF.

This chain connects TRBV7-9 to TRBJ1-2; D is undetermined. Germline V gene sequence: CDR1 SEHNR, CDR2 FQNEAQ (reference sequence). The CDR3 length is 15 residues. Deletions cut 3 bases from V and 8 bases from J, with 19 bases between. This CDR3 is CASSLAGVSPGGYTF. The CDR3 nucleotides read TGTGCCAGCAGCTTGGCCGGCGTGTCGCCGGGAGGCTACACCTTC.

The rearrangement uses TRBV3-1 (or the pseudogene TRBV3-2) and TRBJ2-5; TRBD2 might be the D (5 bases). This CDR3 region has 15 residues. Germline V CDR1 and CDR2: LGHDT, YNNKEL (reference sequence). The V and J ends lost 3 bases and 5 bases respectively, with 16 bases between them. The CDR3 nucleotides are TGTGCCAGCAGCCAGCTCTTTGTGGGCGGGGAGACCCAGTACTTC. It encodes CASSQLFVGGETQYF.

This clone was seen just once. This sequence joins TRBV9 and TRBJ1-3; D remains ambiguous. Germline CDR1 is SGDLS and CDR2 is YYNGEE. The CDR3 is 12 amino acids. V was cut by 3 bases and J by 7 bases, with 8 bases left in between. CDR3: CASSDGLNTIYF. CDR3 coding DNA: TGTGCCAGCAGCGACGGACTGAACACCATATATTTT. Filled out from reference TRBV9 and TRBJ1-3, the complete variable domain reads DSGVTQTPKHLITATGQRVTLRCSPRSGDLSVYWYQQSLDQGLQFLIQYYNGEERAKGNILERFSAQQFPDLHSELNLSSLELGDSALYFCASSDGLNTIYFGEGSWLTVV.

V and J are TRBV29-1 and TRBJ1-4; no firm D call. Trimming shortened V by 6 bases and J by 4 bases, and 12 bases separated the two germline ends. The CDR3 covers 13 residues. From germline, CDR1 is SQVTM and CDR2 ANQGSEA. The DNA of the CDR3 is TGCAGCGTCGCTCAACACGTTAATGAAAAACTGTTTTTT. This codes for CSVAQHVNEKLFF.

V gene TRBV6-5 combines with J gene TRBJ2-2; D ambiguous. The CDR3 has 14 amino acids. V lost 6 bases and J 5 bases, leaving 13 bases between the germline ends. The germline gives CDR1 MNHEY, CDR2 SVGAGI. In DNA form, the CDR3 reads TGTGCCAGCAGCGCCGGGTCACGAACCGGGGAGCTGTTTTTT. Residues: CASSAGSRTGELFF.

The CDR3 spells CSVALSGANVLTF. CDR3 nucleotides: TGCAGCGTTGCCCTATCTGGGGCCAACGTCCTGACTTTC. The chain has TRBV29-1 and TRBJ2-6; no clear D gene. Germline V gene lookup returns CDR1 SQVTM and CDR2 ANQGSEA. Trimming cost V 4 bases and J 1 base, with 5 bases left between them. This CDR3 has 13 amino acids.

The chain recombines TRBV12-5 with TRBJ1-5; TRBD1 agrees at 7 bases. Germline V CDR1 and CDR2: LGHNT, FRNRAP. V lost 0 bases and J lost 7; bases outside the gene matches: 9. The CDR3 contains 16 residues. The CDR3 DNA is TGTGCTAGTGGTTTGGTTCTCGGGCAGGGGGGACAGCCCCAGCATTTT. Its translation: CASGLVLGQGGQPQHF.

This chain links TRBV7-2 with TRBJ1-4, with TRBD1 identical over 11 bases. Trimming took 1 base from V and 11 from J; bases not matched to a gene: 6. Germline V lookup: CDR1 SGHTA, CDR2 FQGNSA. The CDR3 has 15 amino acids. Here the CDR3 reads CASSLEVGTGGKLFF. CDR3 DNA sequence: TGTGCCAGCAGCTTAGAGGTGGGGACAGGGGGTAAACTGTTTTTT.

This clone has only one observation. The rearrangement uses TRBV6-1 and TRBJ1-5; 7 positions agree with TRBD1. CDR1 and CDR2 (germline): MNHNS, SASEGT. Losses at the gene ends were 0 bases for V and 1 base for J; bases not matched to a gene: 15. The CDR3 is 20 residues long. The CDR3: CASSEAGWILEGASNQPQHF. The CDR3 bases are TGTGCCAGCAGTGAAGCGGGCTGGATTCTAGAGGGGGCAAGCAATCAGCCCCAGCATTTT.

This clone has only one observation. The rearrangement joins TRBV19 to TRBJ2-1; 14 positions agree with TRBD2. V dropped 3 bases and J dropped 2; count of bases not matched to a gene: 12. The CDR3 runs 20 residues. In germline, CDR1 is LNHDA, CDR2 SQIVND (reference sequence). CDR3 nucleotides: TGTGCCAGTAGTATTCTAGGGACTAGCGGGAGCTCGCGGACCTACAATGAGCAGTTCTTC. Its protein product is CASSILGTSGSSRTYNEQFF.

The V and J genes are TRBV10-3 and TRBJ2-3; D is possibly TRBD2 (6 bases). The CDR3 runs to 14 residues. The V and J ends lost 2 bases and 2 bases respectively, with 8 bases between them. CDR1 and CDR2 from the germline V gene are ENHRY and SYGVKD. The CDR3 region is CAISERGSTDTQYF. Here the CDR3 DNA reads TGTGCCATCAGTGAGCGGGGGTCCACAGATACGCAGTATTTT.

The chain uses TRBV24-1 and TRBJ1-2; a weak D match, TRBD1 (5 bases). V was cut by 4 bases and J by 8 bases, with 16 bases left in between. Germline loops: CDR1 KGHDR, CDR2 SFDVKD. The CDR3 length is 14 residues. The CDR3 spells CATSDRQGSRGYTF. The CDR3 region has the DNA TGTGCCACCAGTGACCGTCAGGGATCGAGGGGCTACACCTTC.

This chain connects TRBV15 to TRBJ1-1; possible D gene TRBD1, 5 bases. V was cut by 8 bases and J by 1 base, with 14 bases left in between. This CDR3 has 14 residues. Germline V gives CDR1 LNHNV, CDR2 YYDKDF (reference sequence). The CDR3 protein is CATALTAPNTEAFF. The CDR3 DNA is TGTGCCACCGCACTGACAGCCCCGAACACTGAAGCTTTCTTT.

J is TRBJ2-5 and V is TRBV2; 9 nucleotides line up with TRBD1. The germline gives CDR1 SNHLY, CDR2 FYNNEI. The CDR3 contains 13 residues. Trimming took 7 bases from V and 7 from J; bases not matched to a gene: 7. The CDR3: CASMGGQGRTQYF. DNA of the CDR3: TGTGCCAGCATGGGGGGACAGGGCAGGACCCAGTACTTC.

The chain employs TRBV28 and TRBJ1-1; D remains unclear. The CDR3 extends over 13 amino acids. Trimming left V 5 bases short and J 1 base short, with 8 bases between. CDR1 MDHEN and CDR2 SYDVKM come from the germline V gene. The CDR3 region has the DNA TGTGCCAGCAGTAGGCGACAGAACACTGAAGCTTTCTTT. This encodes CASSRRQNTEAFF.

This sequence joins TRBV7-6 and TRBJ1-2; a weak D match, TRBD1 (5 bases). CDR3 length equals 12 residues. Germline V CDR1 and CDR2: SGHVS, FNYEAQ. The V end was cut by 4 bases, the J end by 8 bases, with 11 bases between. CDR3 DNA sequence: TGTGCCAGCAGCTCCCCGGCAGGGGGCTACACCTTC. Protein product: CASSSPAGGYTF.

The chain couples TRBV19 to TRBJ1-1; 11 nucleotides agree with TRBD1. V lost 5 bases, J lost 4 bases, and 6 bases stayed unmatched. CDR3 length: 15 residues. Germline CDR1 LNHDA, CDR2 SQIVND (reference sequence). The CDR3 DNA is TGTGCCAGTAGTGCCTCCGGGACAGGGGGCACTGAAGCTTTCTTT. This encodes CASSASGTGGTEAFF.

The chain is built from TRBV7-9 and TRBJ2-7; TRBD1 might be the D (6 bases). The V gene lost 5 bases and the J gene lost 7 bases, with 18 bases spanning the gap. The CDR3 is 14 residues long. The germline V gene has CDR1 SEHNR and CDR2 FQNEAQ (reference sequence). The CDR3 nucleotides read TGTGCCAGCAGCGTCGGGCAGGGGTCGGGGGAGCAGTACTTC. Translating it yields CASSVGQGSGEQYF.

CDR3 protein: CASSARTGGADTQYF. The CDR3 bases are TGTGCCAGCAGCGCCCGGACAGGGGGCGCAGATACGCAGTATTTT. The chain links TRBV6-5 to TRBJ2-3, with 11 positions matching TRBD1. J lost 4 bases, V lost 6 bases, and 6 bases had no gene match. Germline loops: CDR1 MNHEY, CDR2 SVGAGI. The CDR3 is 15 residues long.

The chain has TRBV13 and TRBJ1-1; 9 nucleotides agree with TRBD1. The V gene end was trimmed by 4 bases and the J gene end by 3 bases; junction bases not matched to a gene: 6. This CDR3 is 15 amino acids long. The V gene's germline CDR1 is PRHDT and CDR2 FYEKMQ (reference sequence). The CDR3 DNA reads TGTGCCAGCAGCTACCAACAGGGGGCGTACACTGAAGCTTTCTTT. Protein product: CASSYQQGAYTEAFF.

This chain joins TRBV14 and TRBJ2-6, with 7 bases fitting TRBD1. Germline V gene sequence: CDR1 SGHDN, CDR2 FVKESK. This CDR3 contains 15 residues. Germline trimming cut 4 bases from V and 4 bases from J; bases unmatched to any gene: 4. The DNA for the CDR3 is TGTGCCAGCAGCCTAACAGGGGCCGGGGCCAACGTCCTGACTTTC. It encodes CASSLTGAGANVLTF.

This clone showed up many times. The chain is built from TRBV19 and TRBJ2-1; D may be TRBD1 (6 bases). This CDR3 is 16 amino acids long. Germline assignment: CDR1 LNHDA and CDR2 SQIVND (reference sequence). Trimming shortened V by 6 bases and J by 7 bases, and 22 bases separated the two germline ends. The CDR3 sequence: CASRSLTGTRRNEQFF. The CDR3 DNA is TGTGCCAGTAGATCGTTAACCGGGACACGCCGGAATGAGCAGTTCTTC. Looking up the rest from reference TRBV19 and TRBJ2-1 gives the full variable domain: DGGITQSPKYLFRKEGQNVTLSCEQNLNHDAMYWYRQDPGQGLRLIYYSQIVNDFQKGDIAEGYSVSREKKESFPLTVTSAQKNPTAFYLCASRSLTGTRRNEQFFGPGTRLTVL.